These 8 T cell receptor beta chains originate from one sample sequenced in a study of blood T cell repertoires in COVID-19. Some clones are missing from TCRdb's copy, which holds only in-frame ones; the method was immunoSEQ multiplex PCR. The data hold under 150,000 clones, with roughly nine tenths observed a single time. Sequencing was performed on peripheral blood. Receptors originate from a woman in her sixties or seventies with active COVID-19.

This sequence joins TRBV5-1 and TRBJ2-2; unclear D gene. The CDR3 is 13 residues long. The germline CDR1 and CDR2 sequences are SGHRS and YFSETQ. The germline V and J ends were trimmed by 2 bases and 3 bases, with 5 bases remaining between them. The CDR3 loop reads CASSLDYTGELFF. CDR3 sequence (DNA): TGCGCCAGCAGCTTAGACTACACCGGGGAGCTGTTTTTT.

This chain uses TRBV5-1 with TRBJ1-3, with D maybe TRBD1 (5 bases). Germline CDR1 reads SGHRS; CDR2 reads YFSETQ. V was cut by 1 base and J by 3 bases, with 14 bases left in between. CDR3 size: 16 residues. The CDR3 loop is CASSLTFQGFGNTIYF. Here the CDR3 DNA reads TGCGCCAGCAGCTTGACTTTCCAGGGTTTTGGAAACACCATATATTTT.

This CDR3 reads CASSQDTLDSGRVYGELFF. CDR3 nucleotide sequence: TGCGCCAGCAGCCAAGACACGTTAGATAGCGGGAGGGTCTACGGGGAGCTGTTTTTT. The rearrangement uses TRBV4-3 and TRBJ2-2; the match to TRBD2 covers 11 bases. The CDR3 runs to 19 residues. Trimming removed 0 bases from V and 7 bases from J; junction bases left unmatched: 13. Germline V gene data show CDR1 as LGHNA and CDR2 as YSLEER.

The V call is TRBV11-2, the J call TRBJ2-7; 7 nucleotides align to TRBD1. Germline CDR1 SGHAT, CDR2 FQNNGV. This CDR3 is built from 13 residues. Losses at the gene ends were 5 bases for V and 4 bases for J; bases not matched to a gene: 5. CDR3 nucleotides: TGTGCCAGCAGCCGGGAACAGGGGTACGAGCAGTACTTC. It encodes CASSREQGYEQYF.

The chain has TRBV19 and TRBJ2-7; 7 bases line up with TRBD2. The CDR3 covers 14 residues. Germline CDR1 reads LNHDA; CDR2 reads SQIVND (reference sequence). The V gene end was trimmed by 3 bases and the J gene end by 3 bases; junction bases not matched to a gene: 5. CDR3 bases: TGTGCCAGTAGTATTGTGGGAGGGTACTACGAGCAGTACTTC. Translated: CASSIVGGYYEQYF.

The CDR3 nucleotides are TGTGCCAGCAGTTTATTCAGCGGGGAGCTGTTTTTT. Its translation: CASSLFSGELFF. V and J are TRBV28 and TRBJ2-2; D remains unclear. V dropped 1 base and J dropped 7 bases, with 4 bases sitting between them. Germline CDR1 MDHEN, CDR2 SYDVKM. This CDR3 is built from 12 residues.

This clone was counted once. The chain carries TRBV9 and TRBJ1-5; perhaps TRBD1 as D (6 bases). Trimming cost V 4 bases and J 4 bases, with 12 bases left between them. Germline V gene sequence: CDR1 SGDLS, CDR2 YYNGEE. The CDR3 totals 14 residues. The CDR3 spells CASSPTTGNQPQHF. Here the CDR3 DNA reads TGTGCCAGCAGCCCGACCACAGGGAATCAGCCCCAGCATTTT. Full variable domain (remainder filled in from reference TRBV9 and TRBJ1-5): DSGVTQTPKHLITATGQRVTLRCSPRSGDLSVYWYQQSLDQGLQFLIQYYNGEERAKGNILERFSAQQFPDLHSELNLSSLELGDSALYFCASSPTTGNQPQHFGDGTRLSIL.

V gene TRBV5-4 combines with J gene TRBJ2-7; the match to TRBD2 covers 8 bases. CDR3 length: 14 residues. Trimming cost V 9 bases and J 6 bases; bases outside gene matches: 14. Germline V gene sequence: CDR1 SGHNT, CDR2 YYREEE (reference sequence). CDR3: CATAPGLVPPEQYF. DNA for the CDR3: TGTGCCACCGCCCCGGGACTAGTTCCCCCCGAGCAGTACTTC. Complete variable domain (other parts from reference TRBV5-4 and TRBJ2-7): ETGVTQSPTHLIKTRGQQVTLRCSSQSGHNTVSWYQQALGQGPQFIFQYYREEENGRGNFPPRFSGLQFPNYSSELNVNALELDDSALYLCATAPGLVPPEQYFGPGTRLTVT.